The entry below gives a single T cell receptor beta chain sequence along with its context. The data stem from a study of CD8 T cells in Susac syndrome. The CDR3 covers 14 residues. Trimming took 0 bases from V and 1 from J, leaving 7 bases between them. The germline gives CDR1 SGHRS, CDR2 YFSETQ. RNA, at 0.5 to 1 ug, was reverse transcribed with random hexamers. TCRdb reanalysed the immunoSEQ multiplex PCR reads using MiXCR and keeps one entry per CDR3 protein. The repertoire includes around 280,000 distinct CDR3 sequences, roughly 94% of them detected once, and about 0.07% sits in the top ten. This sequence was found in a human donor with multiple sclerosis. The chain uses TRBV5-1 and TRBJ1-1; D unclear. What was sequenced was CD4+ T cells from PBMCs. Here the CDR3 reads CASSLAARNTEAFF. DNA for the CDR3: TGCGCCAGCAGCTTGGCGGCCAGGAACACTGAAGCTTTCTTT. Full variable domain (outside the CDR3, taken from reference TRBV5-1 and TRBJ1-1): KAGVTQTPRYLIKTRGQQVTLSCSPISGHRSVSWYQQTPGQGLQFLFEYFSETQRNKGNFPGRFSGRQFSNSRSEMNVSTLELGDSALYLCASSLAARNTEAFFGQGTRLTVV.